This TCR beta chain was sequenced during a study of blood T cell repertoires in COVID-19. Participants were aged 18 to 89 years, lived in 20 to 25 US areas, and enrolled virtually. Cohort allocation depended upon clinical history that participants reported. Here immunoSEQ multiplex PCR was the method, and the copy in TCRdb shows in-frame clones only, minus some. Here the sample spans some 250,000 clones, around 89% being singletons. The CDR3 runs 15 residues. CDR1 and CDR2 (germline): SGHTA, FQGNSA. Trimming removed 0 bases at V and 11 bases at J, with 19 bases between. The TCR sequence derives from a man in his forties or fifties who had recovered from COVID-19. Sequencing was done on a sample of PBMCs or T cells enriched from blood (not recorded which). The V call is TRBV7-2, the J call TRBJ1-1; D call uncertain. Here the CDR3 reads CASSLARQFRMEAFF. CDR3 DNA: TGTGCCAGCAGCTTAGCGCGTCAGTTTAGGATGGAGGCTTTCTTT.